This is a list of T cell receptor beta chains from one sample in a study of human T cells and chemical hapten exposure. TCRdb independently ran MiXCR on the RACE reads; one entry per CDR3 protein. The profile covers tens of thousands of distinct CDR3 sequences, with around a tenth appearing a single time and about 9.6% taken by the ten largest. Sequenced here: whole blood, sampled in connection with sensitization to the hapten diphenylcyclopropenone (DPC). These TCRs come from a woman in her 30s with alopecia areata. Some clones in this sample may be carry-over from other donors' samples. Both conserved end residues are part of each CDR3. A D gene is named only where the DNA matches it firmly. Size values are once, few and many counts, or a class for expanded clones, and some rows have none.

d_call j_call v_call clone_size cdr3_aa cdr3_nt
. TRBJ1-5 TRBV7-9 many CASSPGINQPQHF TGTGCCAGCAGCCCGGGGATCAATCAGCCCCAGCATTTT
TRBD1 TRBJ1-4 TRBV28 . CATESGGPSTNEKLFF TGTGCCACCGAATCAGGGGGCCCTTCAACTAATGAAAAACTGTTTTTT
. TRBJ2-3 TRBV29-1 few CSVYLTGRASTDTQYF TGCAGCGTGTACCTAACAGGGCGCGCGTCCACAGATACGCAGTATTTT
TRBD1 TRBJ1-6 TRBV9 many CASSTNPGQGYSPLHF TGTGCCAGCAGCACGAACCCGGGACAGGGCTATTCACCCCTCCACTTT
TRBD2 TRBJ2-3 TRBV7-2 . CASSLDAGGPDTQYF TGTGCCAGCAGCTTAGATGCGGGGGGCCCTGATACGCAGTATTTT
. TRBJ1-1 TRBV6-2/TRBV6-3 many CASSYHQPGNTEAFF TGTGCCAGCAGTTACCATCAACCAGGGAACACTGAAGCTTTCTTT
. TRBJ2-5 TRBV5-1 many CASSSDSFQETQYF TGCGCCAGCAGCTCCGACAGTTTCCAAGAGACCCAGTACTTC
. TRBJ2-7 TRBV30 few CAWSAPPAAGGVGEQYF TGTGCCTGGAGTGCCCCCCCCGCGGCAGGGGGGGTTGGGGAGCAGTACTTC
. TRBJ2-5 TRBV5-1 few CASSLAQDLGETQYF TGCGCCAGCAGCTTGGCCCAGGACTTAGGGGAGACCCAGTACTTC
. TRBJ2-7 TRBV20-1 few CSANGGDYEQYF TGCAGTGCTAACGGAGGAGACTACGAGCAGTACTTC
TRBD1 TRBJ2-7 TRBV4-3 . CASSQRTGQGTYEQYF TGCGCCAGCAGCCAACGTACCGGACAGGGGACCTACGAGCAGTACTTC
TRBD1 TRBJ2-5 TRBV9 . CASPDRYCGETQYF TGTGCCAGCCCGGACAGGTACTGCGGGGAGACCCAGTACTTC
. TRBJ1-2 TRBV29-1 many CSVGDSGNYGYTF TGCAGCGTTGGAGACTCGGGGAACTATGGCTACACCTTC
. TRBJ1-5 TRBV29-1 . CSVAQGNQPQHF TGCAGCGTTGCTCAAGGCAATCAGCCCCAGCATTTT
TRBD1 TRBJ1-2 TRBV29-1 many CSVPGGPYGYTF TGCAGCGTTCCAGGGGGCCCCTATGGCTACACCTTC